Each of the 13 T cell receptor beta chains below was sequenced from the same sample in a study of blood T cell repertoires in COVID-19. Sequenced by immunoSEQ multiplex PCR; TCRdb stores in-frame clones only, minus some. The sample yields tens of thousands of clones, about four fifths seen once. Sequencing was carried out using peripheral blood. Receptors were obtained from a human donor in a cohort sampled during active COVID-19.

This chain uses TRBV18 with TRBJ2-7; 13 nucleotides line up with TRBD2. The CDR3 covers 16 residues. Trimming cost V 5 bases and J 0 bases; bases outside gene matches: 4. In germline, CDR1 is KGHSH, CDR2 LQKENI. The CDR3 DNA follows: TGTGCCAGCTCAGACCGACTAGCGGGAGGCTCCTACGAGCAGTACTTC. It encodes CASSDRLAGGSYEQYF.

The gene calls are TRBV2 and TRBJ1-2, with D perhaps matching TRBD1 (6 bases). The CDR3 is 14 residues long. From germline, CDR1 is SNHLY and CDR2 FYNNEI. Trimming shortened V by 6 bases and J by 4 bases, and 15 bases separated the two germline ends. The CDR3 spells CASSLEQGGYGYTF. In DNA form, the CDR3 reads TGTGCCAGCAGCCTGGAACAGGGTGGCTATGGCTACACCTTC.

The chain couples TRBV5-5 to TRBJ1-6, with a weak D call TRBD1 (5 bases). The CDR3 runs to 14 residues. CDR1 is SGHKS, CDR2 YYEKEE, per germline (reference sequence). V was pared by 4 bases and J by 9 bases, with 14 bases between. The CDR3 DNA reads as TGTGCCAGCAGCACTGACAGCCCTATTTCACCCCTCCACTTT. It specifies CASSTDSPISPLHF. Full variable domain (outside the CDR3, taken from reference TRBV5-5 and TRBJ1-6): DAGVTQSPTHLIKTRGQQVTLRCSPISGHKSVSWYQQVLGQGPQFIFQYYEKEERGRGNFPDRFSARQFPNYSSELNVNALLLGDSALYLCASSTDSPISPLHFGNGTRLTVT.

The chain uses TRBV3-1 (or the pseudogene TRBV3-2) and TRBJ2-2; a weak D match, TRBD2 (5 bases). V gave up 5 bases and J gave up 2 bases, with 12 bases separating them. This CDR3 comprises 15 residues. Germline V gives CDR1 LGHDT, CDR2 YNNKEL (reference sequence). CDR3 in DNA: TGTGCCAGCAGCTATAGCGCGTCCAACACCGGGGAGCTGTTTTTT. As protein: CASSYSASNTGELFF.

This clone showed up just once. CDR3 nucleotides: TGTGCCACCGGGGGGGCAGTCCCACACTCCAACTATGGCTACACCTTC. This sequence encodes CATGGAVPHSNYGYTF. The chain uses TRBV19 and TRBJ1-2; TRBD1 might be the D (6 bases). Germline V gene sequence: CDR1 LNHDA, CDR2 SQIVND (reference sequence). The CDR3 has 16 amino acids. The V gene lost 10 bases and the J gene lost 2 bases, with 23 bases spanning the gap.

This clone was seen just once. The chain carries TRBV7-9 and TRBJ2-3; D is uncertain. In germline, CDR1 is SEHNR, CDR2 FQNEAQ (reference sequence). The CDR3 extends over 11 amino acids. V was trimmed by 5 bases and J by 8 bases, leaving 8 bases between them. The CDR3 region is CASSADITQYF. The CDR3 DNA reads as TGTGCCAGCAGCGCTGACATTACGCAGTATTTT.

This clone was picked up many times. V and J are TRBV28 and TRBJ1-2, with TRBD1 matching 10 bases. Germline CDR1 reads MDHEN; CDR2 reads SYDVKM. This CDR3 is 13 amino acids long. V lost 4 bases and J lost 7; bases outside the gene matches: 3. The CDR3: CASSYRTGGGYTF. The DNA of the CDR3 is TGTGCCAGCAGTTATCGGACAGGGGGTGGCTACACCTTC.

This clone was seen just once. The chain joins TRBV28 to TRBJ1-1, with D hard to call. Per the germline V gene, CDR1 is MDHEN and CDR2 is SYDVKM. This CDR3 has 12 residues. V dropped 10 bases and J dropped 7 bases, with 16 bases sitting between them. The CDR3 here is CATFNSGFEAFF. The CDR3 coding sequence is TGTGCCACCTTCAACTCGGGGTTTGAAGCTTTCTTT.

V gene TRBV5-1 combines with J gene TRBJ2-5; TRBD1 is a possible D gene (6 bases). CDR1 and CDR2 from the germline V gene are SGHRS and YFSETQ. This CDR3 region has 13 residues. The V gene lost 0 bases and the J gene lost 5 bases, with 8 bases spanning the gap. CDR3 region: CASSLDREETQYF. As DNA, the CDR3 is TGCGCCAGCAGCTTGGACAGGGAGGAGACCCAGTACTTC.

This clone came up once. The chain combines TRBV28 with TRBJ1-2, with 9 positions matching TRBD1. The CDR3 covers 16 residues. Germline CDR1 reads MDHEN; CDR2 reads SYDVKM. V shed 2 bases, J shed 5 bases, and the junction held 9 bases outside the gene matches. CDR3 protein: CASSLPPGTGRYGYTF. The DNA of the CDR3 is TGTGCCAGCAGTTTACCTCCGGGGACAGGGCGTTATGGCTACACCTTC.

V gene TRBV19 combines with J gene TRBJ2-1; 13 bases are a match to TRBD2. After removal of 7 bases from V and 6 bases from J, the junction contained 3 bases not matched to a gene. The CDR3 has 14 amino acids. The germline gives CDR1 LNHDA, CDR2 SQIVND (reference sequence). CDR3 sequence reads: CASTRTSGSNEQFF. As DNA, the CDR3 is TGTGCCAGTACCCGGACTAGCGGGAGCAATGAGCAGTTCTTC. The variable domain in full, completed from reference TRBV19 and TRBJ2-1, reads DGGITQSPKYLFRKEGQNVTLSCEQNLNHDAMYWYRQDPGQGLRLIYYSQIVNDFQKGDIAEGYSVSREKKESFPLTVTSAQKNPTAFYLCASTRTSGSNEQFFGPGTRLTVL.

Comment on this clone: Other nucleotide sequences in the sample specify the same CDR3. The CDR3 protein is CASSTVRSSYEQYF. CDR3 nucleotides: TGTGCCAGCAGTACGGTCCGAAGCTCCTACGAGCAGTACTTC. This chain connects TRBV2 to TRBJ2-7; no firm D call. With 5 bases removed from V and 0 bases from J, the gap between germline ends came to 11 bases. The CDR3 totals 14 residues. Germline V gene sequence: CDR1 SNHLY, CDR2 FYNNEI.

The V gene is TRBV7-2, the J gene TRBJ2-7; TRBD1 might be the D (6 bases). Germline loops: CDR1 SGHTA, CDR2 FQGNSA. The CDR3 length is 17 residues. V dropped 4 bases and J dropped 1 base, with 20 bases sitting between them. This CDR3 reads CASSSIGAGDLSYEQYF. In DNA form, the CDR3 reads TGTGCCAGCAGCTCCATTGGGGCAGGGGATTTATCCTACGAGCAGTACTTC.